One sample yielded the 24 T cell receptor beta chains listed below, sequenced in a study of radiotherapy plus CTLA-4 blockade in lung cancer. Sequencing was performed with immunoSEQ multiplex PCR; in TCRdb, only in-frame clones are kept and a portion is missing. The data contain about 85,000 clones, around 86% of them singletons. Source: peripheral blood, taken from a patient treated with radiotherapy plus ipilimumab. These receptors came from a human donor with non-small cell lung cancer who had a partial response to radiotherapy plus ipilimumab.

The V call is TRBV5-1, the J call TRBJ2-5; 9 bases are a match to TRBD2. This CDR3 comprises 16 residues. CDR1 SGHRS and CDR2 YFSETQ come from the germline V gene. V was clipped by 0 bases and J by 2 bases; unmatched bases: 5. This chain's CDR3 is CASSLGVAGGQETQYF. DNA of the CDR3: TGCGCCAGCAGCTTGGGAGTGGCGGGAGGGCAAGAGACCCAGTACTTC.

This chain connects TRBV5-1 to TRBJ2-1; D ambiguous. Per germline, CDR1 SGHRS and CDR2 YFSETQ. The CDR3 length is 13 residues. Deletions cut 0 bases from V and 4 bases from J, with 5 bases between. CDR3 DNA sequence: TGCGCCAGCAGCTTGGTCGGGTACAATGAGCAGTTCTTC. This translates into CASSLVGYNEQFF.

The table lists this clone with a count of one. The V and J genes are TRBV28 and TRBJ2-7; a possible D gene is TRBD1 (6 bases). Germline loops: CDR1 MDHEN, CDR2 SYDVKM. V was shortened by 5 bases and J by 3 bases, with 11 bases between the two germline ends. This CDR3 region has 13 residues. CDR3 nucleotides: TGTGCCAGCAGTCAGACAGGACTCTACGAGCAGTACGTC. This sequence encodes CASSQTGLYEQYV.

The CDR3 loop is CAWSRRGADTQYF. The DNA of the CDR3 is TGTGCCTGGAGTCGCAGGGGGGCAGATACGCAGTATTTT. This chain links TRBV30 with TRBJ2-3; D might be TRBD1 (7 bases). Trimming took off 2 bases at V and 4 bases at J, with 10 bases between the two ends. The germline CDR1 and CDR2 sequences are GTSNPN and SVGIG (reference sequence). This CDR3 is 13 amino acids long.

Turning to this clone: The junction and the germline gene differ at one end; a read error may be behind it. CDR3 bases: TGTGCTAGCAGCCATGAGCCGGGCAATGAGCAGTTCTTC. It is translated as CASSHEPGNEQFF. The chain links TRBV7-7 to TRBJ2-1; unclear D gene. CDR1 is SSHAT, CDR2 FNYEAQ, per germline (reference sequence). The CDR3 is 13 amino acids.

The J gene is TRBJ1-1, the V gene TRBV7-8; 10 bases map to TRBD1. Trimming at V came to 4 bases and at J to 1 base, leaving 9 bases not matched to a gene. The CDR3 is 17 residues long. The germline gives CDR1 SGHVS, CDR2 FQNEAQ. CDR3 in DNA: TGTGCCAGCAGCTCCCCGACAGGGGGCTTTTGGAACACTGAAGCTTTCTTT. Translated, it gives CASSSPTGGFWNTEAFF.

The chain recombines TRBV28 with TRBJ1-1, with TRBD1 identical over 7 bases. Germline loops: CDR1 MDHEN, CDR2 SYDVKM. This CDR3 is built from 13 residues. The J segment lost 7 bases and the V segment lost 4 bases, leaving 6 bases of the junction unmatched. The CDR3 bases are TGTGCCAGCAGTTCGACAGGGAAGAGTGAAGCTTTCTTT. Amino acid sequence: CASSSTGKSEAFF. Filled out from reference TRBV28 and TRBJ1-1, the complete variable domain reads DVKVTQSSRYLVKRTGEKVFLECVQDMDHENMFWYRQDPGLGLRLIYFSYDVKMKEKGDIPEGYSVSREKKERFSLILESASTNQTSMYLCASSSTGKSEAFFGQGTRLTVV.

This sequence joins TRBV5-6 and TRBJ2-2; 7 bases are shared with TRBD2. The CDR3 covers 15 residues. Germline-derived CDR1 and CDR2 are SGHDT and YYEEEE. V lost 1 base and J lost 6; bases outside the gene matches: 6. The CDR3 DNA reads TGTGCCAGCAGCTTGCCCGCTCGGGGGGCCGGGGAGCTGTTTTTT. The encoded protein is CASSLPARGAGELFF.

The gene calls are TRBV6-6 and TRBJ2-1; TRBD2 aligns across 10 bases. The CDR3 has 14 residues. With 4 bases clipped from V and 7 bases from J, the junction kept 4 bases outside the gene matches. From germline, CDR1 is MNHNY and CDR2 SVGAGI (reference sequence). The CDR3 bases are TGTGCCAGCAGTTCAGAGCGGGAGGGGAATGAGCAGTTCTTC. Its translation is CASSSEREGNEQFF.

J is TRBJ2-5 and V is TRBV7-8; 8 nucleotides match TRBD1. After removal of 4 bases from V and 4 bases from J, the junction contained 8 bases not matched to a gene. Germline CDR1 is SGHVS and CDR2 is FQNEAQ. The CDR3 has 15 residues. DNA of the CDR3: TGTGCCAGCAGCTCCCAGGGGGCGGCCCGAGAGACCCAGTACTTC. As protein: CASSSQGAARETQYF.

The chain combines TRBV6-5 with TRBJ1-2; D gene uncertain. This CDR3 is 13 amino acids long. The V gene lost 5 bases and the J gene lost 4 bases, with 11 bases spanning the gap. Germline CDR1 is MNHEY and CDR2 is SVGAGI. This CDR3 is CASSDTGIYGYTF. The CDR3 DNA is TGTGCCAGCAGTGATACCGGGATCTATGGCTACACCTTC.

The CDR3 reads CASSEGTELNQPQHF. The CDR3 DNA reads as TGTGCCAGCAGCGAAGGGACAGAACTTAATCAGCCCCAGCATTTT. The gene calls are TRBV28 and TRBJ1-5; TRBD1 aligns across 7 bases. Germline loops: CDR1 MDHEN, CDR2 SYDVKM. The CDR3 has 15 residues. J was trimmed by 4 bases and V by 6 bases; bases with no gene match: 9.

CDR3 DNA: TGTGCCAGCAATATAGCGGGACTACCGATGAACACCGGGGAGCTGTTTTTT. Its protein is CASNIAGLPMNTGELFF. The chain uses TRBV28 and TRBJ2-2, with TRBD2 matching 8 bases. Germline lookup yields CDR1 MDHEN and CDR2 SYDVKM. Germline trimming cut 7 bases from V and 1 base from J; bases unmatched to any gene: 11. This CDR3 region has 17 residues. Complete variable domain (other parts from reference TRBV28 and TRBJ2-2): DVKVTQSSRYLVKRTGEKVFLECVQDMDHENMFWYRQDPGLGLRLIYFSYDVKMKEKGDIPEGYSVSREKKERFSLILESASTNQTSMYLCASNIAGLPMNTGELFFGEGSRLTVL.

The V gene is TRBV10-2, the J gene TRBJ1-6; the match to TRBD1 covers 9 bases. CDR1 is WSHSY, CDR2 SAAADI, per germline. V dropped 7 bases and J dropped 7; count of bases not matched to a gene: 2. The CDR3 covers 13 residues. The CDR3: CASMDRGNSPLHF. In DNA form, the CDR3 reads TGCGCCAGCATGGACAGGGGAAATTCACCCCTCCACTTT.

Turning to this clone: A read error may produce the germline difference seen at one junction end. The chain employs TRBV25-1 and TRBJ2-3; D is unclear. The germline CDR1 and CDR2 sequences are MGHDK and SYGVNS. The CDR3 spans 13 residues. The DNA of the CDR3 is TGTGCCAGCAGCGAATCCGTTAGCATTTCGCAGTATTTT. Its translation: CASSESVSISQYF.

This rearrangement joins TRBV5-1 to TRBJ2-3; 10 bases line up with TRBD2. V shed 1 base and J 0 bases; nucleotides not matched to a gene: 5. CDR3 length: 17 residues. Germline CDR1 SGHRS, CDR2 YFSETQ. In DNA, the CDR3 is TGCGCCAGCAGCTTGCCTAGCGGGAGTCCTAGCACAGATACGCAGTATTTT. This gives the protein CASSLPSGSPSTDTQYF.

This rearrangement joins TRBV7-2 to TRBJ1-1; D is unresolved. V was pared by 5 bases and J by 3 bases, with 10 bases between. The germline CDR1 and CDR2 sequences are SGHTA and FQGNSA. The CDR3 has 13 amino acids. The CDR3 nucleotides are TGTGCCAGCAGCATCCAGGAGGACACTGAAGCTTTCTTT. Residues: CASSIQEDTEAFF.

The rearrangement uses TRBV6-1 and TRBJ2-7, with TRBD2 as a possible D gene (6 bases). V lost 11 bases and J 1 base, leaving 21 bases between the germline ends. Germline CDR1 and CDR2: MNHNS and SASEGT. The CDR3 is 15 residues long. Here the CDR3 reads CAPAPPGGPSYEQYF. Written as DNA, the CDR3 is TGTGCCCCAGCACCCCCCGGGGGTCCATCCTACGAGCAGTACTTC.

This chain uses TRBV6-5 with TRBJ2-2; 10 positions agree with TRBD1. V shed 1 base, J shed 6 bases, and the junction held 2 bases outside the gene matches. The CDR3 covers 15 residues. Germline V gene lookup returns CDR1 MNHEY and CDR2 SVGAGI. The chain's CDR3 is CASSYFGQGAGELFF. Here the CDR3 DNA reads TGTGCCAGCAGTTACTTCGGACAGGGGGCCGGGGAGCTGTTTTTT.

The chain couples TRBV7-9 to TRBJ2-5; 8 bases match TRBD2. V dropped 8 bases and J dropped 5; count of bases not matched to a gene: 10. The CDR3 sequence is 14 residues long. Germline V gene data show CDR1 as SEHNR and CDR2 as FQNEAQ (reference sequence). The CDR3 sequence is CASGKTGGVETQYF. CDR3 bases: TGTGCCAGCGGGAAGACGGGAGGGGTCGAGACCCAGTACTTC.

This chain links TRBV7-9 with TRBJ2-7; TRBD1 matches at 7 bases. The V and J ends lost 4 bases and 5 bases, in that order; junction bases with no gene match: 17. Germline CDR1 is SEHNR and CDR2 is FQNEAQ (reference sequence). The CDR3 covers 17 residues. CDR3 loop: CASSSPTGDAEWDEQYF. The CDR3 DNA is TGTGCCAGCAGCTCGCCAACAGGGGACGCTGAGTGGGACGAGCAGTACTTC.

The chain combines TRBV19 with TRBJ1-4; D gene unclear. Germline values: CDR1 LNHDA, CDR2 SQIVND (reference sequence). V was clipped by 0 bases and J by 9 bases, with 8 bases between them. CDR3 size: 13 residues. CDR3 bases: TGTGCCAGTAGTATAGATATCGCGAAAAAACTGTTTTTT. It translates to CASSIDIAKKLFF. The whole variable domain, remainder taken from reference TRBV19 and TRBJ1-4, is DGGITQSPKYLFRKEGQNVTLSCEQNLNHDAMYWYRQDPGQGLRLIYYSQIVNDFQKGDIAEGYSVSREKKESFPLTVTSAQKNPTAFYLCASSIDIAKKLFFGSGTQLSVL.

V is TRBV6-6 and J is TRBJ2-2, with D tentatively TRBD2 (5 bases). Trimming removed 6 bases from V and 5 bases from J, with 16 bases in between. Germline V gene data show CDR1 as MNHNY and CDR2 as SVGAGI (reference sequence). The CDR3 is made up of 15 amino acids. The CDR3: CASREAVSLTGELFF. CDR3 sequence (DNA): TGTGCCAGCAGGGAGGCAGTATCACTAACCGGGGAGCTGTTTTTT.

The chain joins TRBV19 to TRBJ2-3, with TRBD2 matching over 9 bases. After removal of 5 bases from V and 7 bases from J, the junction contained 10 bases not matched to a gene. The CDR3 spans 15 residues. The germline CDR1 and CDR2 sequences are LNHDA and SQIVND (reference sequence). CDR3: CASSPPGSGSHTQYF. CDR3 DNA sequence: TGTGCCAGTAGTCCCCCGGGTAGCGGGAGCCATACGCAGTATTTT.